The 15 T cell receptor beta chains below all came from one sample that was sequenced in a study of blood T cell repertoires in COVID-19. Method: immunoSEQ multiplex PCR; TCRdb's copy keeps in-frame clones and lacks some. The sample has some 300,000 clones, approximately 90% seen once. Material: peripheral blood. The receptors here all came from a woman aged 25 to 45 who had recovered from COVID-19.

The chain combines TRBV4-2 with TRBJ2-1; D is unresolved. Germline-derived CDR1 and CDR2 are LGHNA and YNFKEQ. V lost 6 bases and J 6 bases, leaving 9 bases between the germline ends. The CDR3 is 12 amino acids. CDR3 sequence reads: CASRQEANEQFF. In DNA, the CDR3 is TGTGCCAGCAGGCAGGAAGCCAATGAGCAGTTCTTC.

The chain joins TRBV7-9 to TRBJ1-2; 7 nucleotides agree with TRBD1. V dropped 6 bases and J dropped 8; count of bases not matched to a gene: 6. The germline V gene encodes CDR1 SEHNR and CDR2 FQNEAQ (reference sequence). The length of the CDR3 is 12 residues. This chain's CDR3 is CASSYSTGGYTF. CDR3 coding DNA: TGTGCCAGCAGTTACTCGACAGGGGGCTACACCTTC.

The V call is TRBV24-1, the J call TRBJ2-1; 12 positions match TRBD2. The trim removed 7 bases at V and 3 bases at J, leaving 3 bases unmatched. The V gene's germline CDR1 is KGHDR and CDR2 SFDVKD. This CDR3 contains 15 residues. The CDR3 is CATSGLAGFYNEQFF. The CDR3 nucleotides are TGTGCCACCAGCGGACTAGCGGGGTTCTACAATGAGCAGTTCTTC.

The J gene is TRBJ2-7, the V gene TRBV27, with D possibly TRBD2 on 5 matching bases. Trimming shortened V by 3 bases and J by 2 bases, and 8 bases separated the two germline ends. Germline V lookup: CDR1 MNHEY, CDR2 SMNVEV (reference sequence). The CDR3 consists of 13 residues. This chain's CDR3 is CASSFGETYEQYF. The CDR3 DNA reads TGTGCCAGCAGTTTTGGGGAGACCTACGAGCAGTACTTC.

The J gene is TRBJ2-4, the V gene TRBV4-1, with D tentatively TRBD1 (6 bases). The germline V and J ends were trimmed by 6 bases and 5 bases, with 20 bases remaining between them. This CDR3 has 16 amino acids. Germline lookup yields CDR1 MGHRA and CDR2 YSYEKL. Here the CDR3 DNA reads TGCGCCAGCAGTCAGCAGGGGTACGGTTTTCAAAACATTCAGTACTTC. It yields the protein CASSQQGYGFQNIQYF.

The chain uses TRBV7-2 and TRBJ2-2; 7 bases match TRBD1. Looked up from germline, CDR1 is SGHTA and CDR2 is FQGNSA. J lost 5 bases, V lost 4 bases, and 19 bases had no gene match. CDR3 length: 19 amino acids. CDR3 sequence reads: CASSSTPDRSPIGTGELFF. CDR3 nucleotides: TGTGCCAGCAGCTCTACACCGGACAGGAGCCCCATCGGGACCGGGGAGCTGTTTTTT.

CDR3 in amino acids: CASSSSRSAGTGTTEAFF. DNA of the CDR3: TGTGCCAGCAGCTCCTCCCGTTCTGCCGGGACAGGGACCACTGAAGCTTTCTTT. The chain recombines TRBV5-5 with TRBJ1-1; 9 bases map to TRBD1. The trim removed 3 bases at V and 4 bases at J, leaving 16 bases unmatched. Germline lookup yields CDR1 SGHKS and CDR2 YYEKEE (reference sequence). The CDR3 totals 18 residues.

The V and J genes are TRBV5-1 and TRBJ2-1; 12 bases line up with TRBD2. CDR3 size: 15 residues. Germline V gives CDR1 SGHRS, CDR2 YFSETQ. Unmatched junction bases numbered 5, after V lost 3 bases and J lost 7 bases. The CDR3: CASSSLAGGTNEQFF. The CDR3 bases are TGCGCCAGCAGCTCACTAGCGGGGGGCACTAATGAGCAGTTCTTC.

This chain joins TRBV5-1 and TRBJ2-7, with a tentative D call TRBD1 (5 bases). The CDR3 length is 14 residues. CDR1 is SGHRS and CDR2 is YFSETQ in the germline V gene. Trimming left V 2 bases short and J 3 bases short, with 12 bases between. As DNA, the CDR3 is TGCGCCAGCAGCTTTCCCGACAGCTTCTACGAGCAGTACTTC. It yields the protein CASSFPDSFYEQYF.

The rearrangement joins TRBV11-2 to TRBJ2-1; the D is unclear. The V end was cut by 3 bases, the J end by 6 bases, with 12 bases between. The CDR3 runs to 14 residues. CDR1 and CDR2 (germline): SGHAT, FQNNGV. CDR3 loop: CASSFVRGSNEQFF. CDR3 in DNA: TGTGCCAGCAGCTTCGTGCGAGGTAGCAATGAGCAGTTCTTC.

This sequence joins TRBV6-5 and TRBJ2-7; 9 bases are a match to TRBD1. V dropped 0 bases and J dropped 2; count of bases not matched to a gene: 2. CDR3 size: 15 residues. Germline CDR1 is MNHEY and CDR2 is SVGAGI. CDR3 region: CASSYSRTGAYEQYF. CDR3 DNA: TGTGCCAGCAGTTACTCTAGGACAGGGGCCTACGAGCAGTACTTC.

This clone was recorded only once. The chain couples TRBV19 to TRBJ1-5; TRBD1 matches 7 bases. The CDR3 extends over 18 amino acids. The germline gives CDR1 LNHDA, CDR2 SQIVND (reference sequence). V dropped 0 bases and J dropped 1; count of bases not matched to a gene: 9. CDR3 amino acids: CASSIDNRGWKSNQPQHF. In DNA, the CDR3 is TGTGCCAGTAGTATAGATAACAGGGGATGGAAAAGCAATCAGCCCCAGCATTTT.

This chain uses TRBV6-5 with TRBJ1-6, with a tentative D call TRBD1 (5 bases). Germline CDR1 is MNHEY and CDR2 is SVGAGI. This CDR3 is 13 amino acids long. Deletions cut 11 bases from V and 5 bases from J, with 13 bases between. CDR3 nucleotide sequence: TGTGCCGGGTCACAGGAAAATAATTCACCCCTCCACTTT. It translates to CAGSQENNSPLHF.

This chain joins TRBV2 and TRBJ1-4; D might be TRBD1 (5 bases). V gave up 4 bases and J gave up 0 bases, with 6 bases separating them. CDR1 is SNHLY, CDR2 FYNNEI, per germline. The CDR3 has 14 residues. CDR3 sequence (DNA): TGTGCCAGCAGTGGGGGGGCAACTAATGAAAAACTGTTTTTT. Amino acid sequence: CASSGGATNEKLFF. The variable domain in full, with the rest retrieved from reference TRBV2 and TRBJ1-4, is EPEVTQTPSHQVTQMGQEVILRCVPISNHLYFYWYRQILGQKVEFLVSFYNNEISEKSEIFDDQFSVERPDGSNFTLKIRSTKLEDSAMYFCASSGGATNEKLFFGSGTQLSVL.

The chain combines TRBV14 with TRBJ2-3; TRBD2 is a possible D gene (5 bases). Trimming took 0 bases from V and 5 from J, leaving 15 bases between them. CDR3 length: 16 amino acids. CDR1 is SGHDN and CDR2 is FVKESK in the germline V gene. For the CDR3, the DNA is TGTGCCAGCAGCCAAGAAAGGATGAGGGATCAAGATACGCAGTATTTT. It translates to CASSQERMRDQDTQYF.